The 27 T cell receptor beta chains in this list originate from one sample, sequenced in a study of control samples from healthy donors and cancer patients. Sequenced by immunoSEQ multiplex PCR; TCRdb stores in-frame clones only, minus some. This sample carries about 170,000 clones, around 93% of them seen once, and the ten largest clones take approximately 4%. Sequencing used blood. These TCRs come from a woman in her sixties in good health.

The chain carries TRBV7-2 and TRBJ1-5; weak D call: TRBD1 (6 bases). The V gene lost 3 bases and the J gene lost 3 bases, with 9 bases spanning the gap. This CDR3 spans 14 amino acids. The V gene's germline CDR1 is SGHTA and CDR2 FQGNSA. The CDR3 DNA reads TGTGCCAGCAGCTTCCGGGACACCAATCAGCCCCAGCATTTT. It codes for CASSFRDTNQPQHF.

The CDR3 DNA sequence: TGTGCCTGCGGGATACCTCTAGGAAACCAGCCCCAGCATTTT. It encodes CACGIPLGNQPQHF. The chain is built from TRBV2 and TRBJ1-5; D not certain. V was cut by 11 bases and J by 7 bases, with 21 bases left in between. The CDR3 extends over 14 amino acids. Germline CDR1 reads SNHLY; CDR2 reads FYNNEI.

The rearrangement links TRBV19 to TRBJ2-3, with D perhaps given as TRBD1 or TRBD2 (6 bases each). In germline, CDR1 is LNHDA, CDR2 SQIVND (reference sequence). V shed 1 base and J shed 4 bases, with 18 bases lying between them. CDR3 length: 17 residues. CDR3 residues: CASSIGGGPPRADTQYF. The CDR3, as DNA: TGTGCCAGTAGTATAGGTGGGGGGCCCCCTCGTGCAGATACGCAGTATTTT.

The rearrangement joins TRBV7-9 to TRBJ1-1; D might be TRBD1 (5 bases). Germline V gene data show CDR1 as SEHNR and CDR2 as FQNEAQ (reference sequence). V was cut by 0 bases and J by 0 bases, with 14 bases left in between. The CDR3 has 17 amino acids. CDR3 residues: CASSLAAGMLMNTEAFF. The CDR3 DNA is TGTGCCAGCAGCTTAGCAGCAGGGATGTTAATGAACACTGAAGCTTTCTTT.

The chain carries TRBV5-4 and TRBJ1-4, with unresolved D. Trimming removed 2 bases from V and 8 bases from J, with 13 bases in between. The CDR3 runs 14 residues. Germline-derived CDR1 and CDR2 are SGHNT and YYREEE (reference sequence). The CDR3 DNA is TGTGCCAGCAGCTTTAAGGGTTTTAACGAAAAACTGTTTTTT. This translates into CASSFKGFNEKLFF.

The V call is TRBV6-1, the J call TRBJ1-5; D gene ambiguous. CDR3 length: 15 amino acids. The germline gives CDR1 MNHNS, CDR2 SASEGT. Trimming pared 3 bases from V and 0 bases from J, leaving 9 bases between. As DNA, the CDR3 is TGTGCCAGCAGTGAGGTATTAAATAGCAATCAGCCCCAGCATTTT. It specifies CASSEVLNSNQPQHF.

This chain joins TRBV29-1 and TRBJ1-1, with TRBD1 matching over 7 bases. With 8 bases clipped from V and 5 bases from J, the junction kept 23 bases outside the gene matches. The V gene's germline CDR1 is SQVTM and CDR2 ANQGSEA. The CDR3 length is 17 residues. The CDR3 protein is CSYKKYRGERGGTEAFF. The CDR3, as DNA: TGCAGCTACAAAAAATACAGGGGAGAGAGGGGAGGTACTGAAGCTTTCTTT.

This sequence joins TRBV3-1 (or the pseudogene TRBV3-2) and TRBJ1-3; D is unresolved. V lost 4 bases, J lost 0 bases, and 10 bases lay in between. Germline CDR1 reads LGHDT; CDR2 reads YNNKEL (reference sequence). The CDR3 totals 15 residues. For the CDR3, the DNA is TGTGCCAGCAGCCCCTTTCTAGGCTCTGGAAACACCATATATTTT. Its protein is CASSPFLGSGNTIYF.

V usage is TRBV2 and J usage is TRBJ1-1; D might be TRBD1 (5 bases). Per the germline V gene, CDR1 is SNHLY and CDR2 is FYNNEI. Trimming shortened V by 4 bases and J by 7 bases, and 16 bases separated the two germline ends. The CDR3 consists of 14 residues. The CDR3 protein is CASSAQGGGNEAFF. For the CDR3, the DNA is TGTGCCAGCAGTGCCCAGGGCGGTGGGAATGAAGCTTTCTTT.

J is TRBJ2-2 and V is TRBV7-7; tentatively, D is TRBD2 (6 bases). The CDR3 spans 15 residues. The germline CDR1 and CDR2 sequences are SSHAT and FNYEAQ (reference sequence). Deletions cut 5 bases from V and 6 bases from J, with 16 bases between. The CDR3 nucleotides read TGTGCCAGCAGCCCTGGGCAGGGCGGGGCCGGGGAGCTGTTTTTT. Translated, it gives CASSPGQGGAGELFF. The complete variable domain, with remaining parts taken from reference TRBV7-7 and TRBJ2-2, reads GAGVSQSPRYKVTKRGQDVTLRCDPISSHATLYWYQQALGQGPEFLTYFNYEAQPDKSGLPSDRFSAERPEGSISTLTIQRTEQRDSAMYRCASSPGQGGAGELFFGEGSRLTVL.

The chain uses TRBV5-1 and TRBJ1-1; no reliable D call. This CDR3 is built from 13 residues. The germline V gene encodes CDR1 SGHRS and CDR2 YFSETQ. Between the trimmed V and J ends, which lost 4 bases and 1 base, there was a span of 8 bases. The CDR3 is CASSLPPNTEAFF. The CDR3 nucleotides read TGCGCCAGCAGCCTTCCACCGAACACTGAAGCTTTCTTT.

The chain couples TRBV19 to TRBJ1-5, with D perhaps matching TRBD1 (6 bases). The germline CDR1 and CDR2 sequences are LNHDA and SQIVND (reference sequence). The CDR3 loop spans 15 amino acids. V was clipped by 5 bases and J by 3 bases, with 14 bases between them. This chain's CDR3 is CASSPRGANNQPQHF. CDR3 nucleotides: TGTGCCAGTAGTCCCCGGGGGGCGAACAATCAGCCCCAGCATTTT.

The V gene is TRBV27, the J gene TRBJ1-2, with D unresolved. The CDR3 extends over 12 amino acids. The germline V and J ends were trimmed by 2 bases and 4 bases, with 5 bases remaining between them. Germline assignment: CDR1 MNHEY and CDR2 SMNVEV (reference sequence). The CDR3 here is CASSLNGYGYTF. In DNA, the CDR3 is TGTGCCAGCAGTTTAAATGGCTATGGCTACACCTTC.

This rearrangement joins TRBV12-5 to TRBJ1-1; D gene ambiguous. CDR1 and CDR2 from the germline V gene are LGHNT and FRNRAP. The CDR3 runs to 14 residues. V shed 5 bases and J shed 2 bases, with 12 bases lying between them. CDR3 region: CASGILDVNTEAFF. The DNA of the CDR3 is TGTGCTAGTGGTATCTTGGACGTCAACACTGAAGCTTTCTTT. Full variable domain (outside the CDR3, taken from reference TRBV12-5 and TRBJ1-1): DARVTQTPRHKVTEMGQEVTMRCQPILGHNTVFWYRQTMMQGLELLAYFRNRAPLDDSGMPKDRFSAEMPDATLATLKIQPSEPRDSAVYFCASGILDVNTEAFFGQGTRLTVV.

The CDR3 coding sequence is TGTGCCAGCAGTCGGACAGGGGAATCCAGTGGCTACACCTTC. Its protein is CASSRTGESSGYTF. The gene calls are TRBV2 and TRBJ1-2; 9 bases map to TRBD1. Germline CDR1 is SNHLY and CDR2 is FYNNEI. Trimming cost V 5 bases and J 7 bases; bases outside gene matches: 8. The length of the CDR3 is 14 residues.

V and J are TRBV7-2 and TRBJ2-5; 15 nucleotides align to TRBD2. The germline gives CDR1 SGHTA, CDR2 FQGNSA. This CDR3 has 14 residues. J was trimmed by 7 bases and V by 5 bases; bases with no gene match: 2. The CDR3 nucleotides read TGTGCCAGCAGCGGGACTAGCGGGGGGTGGACCCAGTACTTC. It specifies CASSGTSGGWTQYF. The full variable domain, in which reference TRBV7-2 and TRBJ2-5 provide the parts outside the CDR3, is GAGVSQSPSNKVTEKGKDVELRCDPISGHTALYWYRQSLGQGLEFLIYFQGNSAPDKSGLPSDRFSAERTGGSVSTLTIQRTQQEDSAVYLCASSGTSGGWTQYFGPGTRLLVL.

The rearrangement joins TRBV7-9 to TRBJ2-7; no definite D call. Trimming cost V 2 bases and J 7 bases, with 12 bases left between them. The CDR3 has 13 amino acids. CDR1 SEHNR and CDR2 FQNEAQ come from the germline V gene (reference sequence). Written as DNA, the CDR3 is TGTGCCAGCAGCTTAATGGCCGAAGCAGAGCAGTACTTC. Residues: CASSLMAEAEQYF.

The chain combines TRBV11-2 with TRBJ1-4; tentatively, D is TRBD1 (6 bases). V was shortened by 6 bases and J by 3 bases, with 14 bases between the two germline ends. The germline CDR1 and CDR2 sequences are SGHAT and FQNNGV. This CDR3 is built from 15 residues. The DNA of the CDR3 is TGTGCCAGCAGATCCTGGGGGGGGCCTAATGAAAAACTGTTTTTT. It yields the protein CASRSWGGPNEKLFF. Full variable domain (rest looked up from reference TRBV11-2 and TRBJ1-4): EAGVAQSPRYKIIEKRQSVAFWCNPISGHATLYWYQQILGQGPKLLIQFQNNGVVDDSQLPKDRFSAERLKGVDSTLKIQPAKLEDSAVYLCASRSWGGPNEKLFFGSGTQLSVL.

This chain connects TRBV19 to TRBJ2-2; TRBD1 matches 8 bases. Germline assignment: CDR1 LNHDA and CDR2 SQIVND (reference sequence). Trimming took 4 bases from V and 6 from J; bases not matched to a gene: 7. The CDR3 covers 15 residues. CDR3 residues: CASSTDRGPPGELFF. CDR3 in DNA: TGTGCCAGTAGTACAGACAGGGGACCCCCCGGGGAGCTGTTTTTT.

This clone was counted a single time. The V gene is TRBV28, the J gene TRBJ1-5; 8 positions agree with TRBD1. The CDR3 totals 15 residues. The germline gives CDR1 MDHEN, CDR2 SYDVKM. V shed 6 bases and J 6 bases; nucleotides not matched to a gene: 10. The CDR3 is CASREIGQGGQPQHF. CDR3 DNA sequence: TGTGCCAGCAGGGAAATAGGACAGGGTGGTCAGCCCCAGCATTTT.

V gene TRBV7-9 combines with J gene TRBJ1-1; D might be TRBD1 (6 bases). CDR1 SEHNR and CDR2 FQNEAQ come from the germline V gene (reference sequence). The CDR3 has 14 residues. The ends were cut back, 4 bases at V and 2 bases at J, with 11 bases in the middle. CDR3 DNA: TGTGCCAGCAGCTCAGGACAGCAAAACACTGAAGCTTTCTTT. Encoded protein: CASSSGQQNTEAFF.

V is TRBV7-2 and J is TRBJ2-3; D perhaps matches TRBD1 (6 bases). Trimming removed 1 base from V and 2 bases from J, with 10 bases in between. In germline, CDR1 is SGHTA, CDR2 FQGNSA. The CDR3 contains 15 residues. The CDR3 DNA reads as TGTGCCAGCAGCTTAGGTAACAGGGACACAGATACGCAGTATTTT. Translated, it gives CASSLGNRDTDTQYF.

The J gene is TRBJ1-2, the V gene TRBV7-2; D remains ambiguous. The germline V gene has CDR1 SGHTA and CDR2 FQGNSA. The CDR3 extends over 13 amino acids. The V gene lost 5 bases and the J gene lost 6 bases, with 13 bases spanning the gap. Here the CDR3 reads CASSPTELHGYTF. The CDR3 region has the DNA TGTGCCAGCAGCCCTACAGAACTCCATGGCTACACCTTC.

The chain is built from TRBV10-3 and TRBJ1-1; 7 bases map to TRBD1. CDR3 length: 14 residues. V lost 5 bases to trimming and J lost 1 base; unmatched junction nucleotides: 4. Looked up from germline, CDR1 is ENHRY and CDR2 is SYGVKD. In DNA form, the CDR3 reads TGTGCCATCAGTATGGGACAGAAGAACACTGAAGCTTTCTTT. Translation gives CAISMGQKNTEAFF.

This chain uses TRBV4-3 with TRBJ2-1; 11 bases align to TRBD1. The V segment lost 0 bases and the J segment 4 bases; nucleotides outside the gene matches: 11. Germline assignment: CDR1 LGHNA and CDR2 YSLEER. The CDR3 totals 19 residues. The CDR3 region has the DNA TGCGCCAGCAGCCAAGATGAAGGGACCTGGGACAGGGGGTACAATGAGCAGTTCTTC. This translates into CASSQDEGTWDRGYNEQFF.

The chain has TRBV10-2 and TRBJ1-5; 10 bases map to TRBD1. V was pared by 6 bases and J by 2 bases, with 4 bases of the junction left unmatched. The CDR3 extends over 15 amino acids. CDR1 is WSHSY and CDR2 is SAAADI in the germline V gene. CDR3 in DNA: TGCGCCAGCAGCCTGGGGACAGGGGGCAATCAGCCCCAGCATTTT. Residues: CASSLGTGGNQPQHF.

The J gene is TRBJ2-7, the V gene TRBV7-2; D may be TRBD2 (5 bases). V was shortened by 5 bases and J by 7 bases, with 15 bases between the two germline ends. The CDR3 spans 13 residues. The germline V gene has CDR1 SGHTA and CDR2 FQGNSA. The CDR3: CASSKGLAKEQYF. For the CDR3, the DNA is TGTGCCAGCAGCAAAGGACTTGCAAAAGAGCAGTACTTC. Full variable domain (remainder filled in from reference TRBV7-2 and TRBJ2-7): GAGVSQSPSNKVTEKGKDVELRCDPISGHTALYWYRQSLGQGLEFLIYFQGNSAPDKSGLPSDRFSAERTGGSVSTLTIQRTQQEDSAVYLCASSKGLAKEQYFGPGTRLTVT.